This T cell receptor (beta chain) emerged from a study of blood T cell repertoires in COVID-19 (TCRdb year 2020). Background on the whole study: Samples from collaborators originated in the United States, Italy and Spain and spanned both the acute and convalescent phases of COVID-19. The material from the prospective study consisted of cDNA or gDNA derived from T cells, B-cell-depleted T cells, or PBMCs. The dataset comprised deeply sampled blood TCRbeta repertoires from subjects exposed to, actively infected with, or recovered from COVID-19. The repertoires were released in a freely available public database intended as a resource for research on the immune response to SARS-CoV-2. Samples came from the ongoing ImmuneRACE study (first 160 participants) plus 1,254 subjects from 6 global collaborators. Nearly every sample came with metadata listing a de-identified subject ID, COVID-19 status, age in years and sex. Where available, HLA class I and class II types were taken from metadata supplied by the sample provider and were not determined by assay-based typing. Overall results and qualifications from the work: The amount of clinical and demographic metadata varied by source and participant and was provided uncurated.

In Seattle, one collaborating source enrolled patients while the infection was active and tracked those patients longitudinally over the course of disease. The collaborating institutions used their own protocols to collect whole blood in K2EDTA tubes. For TCRbeta analysis, collaborator samples were shipped as frozen whole blood, as isolated PBMCs, or as DNA extracted from either sample type. Turning to this clone: Its antigen is currently not known. Base qualities are not recorded, but no much larger clone differs from it by a single base.

TCRbeta CDR3 regions were amplified from genomic DNA using the immunoSEQ Assay, a bias-controlled multiplex PCR. The authors' analysis ran thus. The number of nucleated cells in each sample was estimated by amplification of reference gene primers within the assay. Sequence reads were collapsed and filtered to measure the absolute abundance of every unique TCRbeta CDR3 rearrangement. For each sample, productive Simpson clonality was calculated by taking the square root of Simpson's diversity index across productive rearrangements. As stored in TCRdb, this immuneACCESS dataset retains in-frame rearrangements with V and J assigned. A fraction of the clones does not appear; measured against another copy, unresolved V genes explain less than half of the discrepancy, and the remainder lacks a known reason. The D gene and trimming were derived from the DNA, and the V and J assignments and clone size from that table. Here the sample has 30,000 or so clones; around 85% occur a single time. In total, the top ten clones hold 28% of the sample.

The CDR3 covers 16 residues, taking in both the cysteine and the phenylalanine. CDR3 DNA is the only sequence kept; it has 48 bases, read in frame from the first base. The V end gives up 0 bases and the J end 5 bases, leaving 8 bases in the junction not matched to a gene. For CDR1 and CDR2, the germline V gene (reference sequence) lists GTSNPN and SVGIG. This receptor was obtained from a woman of 80 years or more with COVID-19, enrolled during active disease. The receptor chain draws on TRBV30 and TRBJ1-2, with 11 bases in between that match TRBD1. Sequencing was performed on peripheral blood. The CDR3 here reads CAWSVGTGGRIYGYTF. The sequenced DNA is TGTGCCTGGAGTGTAGGGACAGGGGGAAGAATTTATGGCTACACCTTC.